One TCR beta chain is described in this entry. Its antigen remains unidentified. This entry is derived from a study of T-cell reconstitution after alpha-beta-depleted transplantation in children. Unique molecular identifiers were incorporated during preparation of the TCRbeta library. TCRdb independently ran MiXCR on the PCR reads; one entry per CDR3 protein. The sample yields approximately 300,000 distinct CDR3 sequences, 11% seen once. Whole-study results and caveats: As was reported, about two months after transplant, alpha-beta T cells came from several hundred expanded graft clones.

Trimming removed 4 bases at V and 3 bases at J, with 20 bases between. The CDR3 is 16 amino acids. Per germline, CDR1 SGDLS and CDR2 YYNGEE. The rearrangement links TRBV9 to TRBJ2-7; D gene uncertain. The TCR was taken from a male patient aged 2-15 years who had a stem cell transplant for chronic granulomatous disease, so the T cells may come from the graft donor. The sequenced sample was peripheral blood, obtained 180 days after TCRalphabeta/CD19-depleted stem cell transplant. As DNA, the CDR3 is TGTGCCAGCAGCCCTATCGCGAGTAATTTGGACTACGAGCAGTACTTC. The encoded protein is CASSPIASNLDYEQYF.